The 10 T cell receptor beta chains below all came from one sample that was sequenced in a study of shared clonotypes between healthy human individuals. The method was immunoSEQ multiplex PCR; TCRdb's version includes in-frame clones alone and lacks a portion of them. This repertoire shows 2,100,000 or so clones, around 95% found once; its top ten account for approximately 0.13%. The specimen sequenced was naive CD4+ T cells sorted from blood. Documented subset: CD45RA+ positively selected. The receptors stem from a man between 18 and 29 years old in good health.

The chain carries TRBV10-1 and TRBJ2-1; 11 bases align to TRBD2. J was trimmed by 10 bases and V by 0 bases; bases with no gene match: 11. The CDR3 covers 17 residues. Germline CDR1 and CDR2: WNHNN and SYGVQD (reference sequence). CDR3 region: CASSESGASGRTVEQFF. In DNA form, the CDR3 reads TGCGCCAGCAGTGAGTCGGGGGCTAGCGGGAGGACTGTGGAGCAGTTCTTC.

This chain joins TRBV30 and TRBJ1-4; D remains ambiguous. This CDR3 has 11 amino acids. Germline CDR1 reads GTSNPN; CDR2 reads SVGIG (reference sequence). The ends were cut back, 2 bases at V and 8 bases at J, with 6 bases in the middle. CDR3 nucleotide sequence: TGTGCCTGGAGTTCTCGAGAAAAACTGTTTTTT. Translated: CAWSSREKLFF.

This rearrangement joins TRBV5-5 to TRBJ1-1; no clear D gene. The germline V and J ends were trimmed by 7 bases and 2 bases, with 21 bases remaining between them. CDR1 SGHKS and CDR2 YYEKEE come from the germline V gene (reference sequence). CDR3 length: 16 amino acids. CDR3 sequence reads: CASGPPPGVVNTEAFF. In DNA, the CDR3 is TGTGCCAGCGGTCCGCCCCCCGGGGTCGTAAACACTGAAGCTTTCTTT.

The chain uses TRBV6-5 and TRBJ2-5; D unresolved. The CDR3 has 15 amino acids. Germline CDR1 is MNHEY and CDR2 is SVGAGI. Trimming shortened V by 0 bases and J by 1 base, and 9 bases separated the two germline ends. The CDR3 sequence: CASSYSITAQETQYF. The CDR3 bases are TGTGCCAGCAGTTACTCGATTACAGCCCAAGAGACCCAGTACTTC.

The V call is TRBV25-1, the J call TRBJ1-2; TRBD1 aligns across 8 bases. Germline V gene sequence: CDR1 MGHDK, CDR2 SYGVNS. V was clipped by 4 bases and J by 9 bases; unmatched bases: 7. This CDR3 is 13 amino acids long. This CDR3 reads CASSAQGVRSYTF. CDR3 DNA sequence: TGTGCCAGCAGTGCACAGGGGGTAAGGAGCTACACCTTC.

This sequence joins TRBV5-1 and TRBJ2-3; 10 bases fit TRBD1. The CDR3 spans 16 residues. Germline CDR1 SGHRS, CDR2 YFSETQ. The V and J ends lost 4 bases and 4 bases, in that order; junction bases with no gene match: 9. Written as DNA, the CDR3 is TGCGCCAGCAGCCCATGGGGACAGGGGAGAGCAGATACGCAGTATTTT. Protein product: CASSPWGQGRADTQYF.

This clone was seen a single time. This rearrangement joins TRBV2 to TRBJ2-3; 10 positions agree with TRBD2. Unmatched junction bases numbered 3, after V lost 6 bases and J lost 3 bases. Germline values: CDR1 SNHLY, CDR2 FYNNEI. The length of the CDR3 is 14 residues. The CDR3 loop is CASRGLAETDTQYF. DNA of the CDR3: TGTGCCAGCAGAGGACTAGCGGAAACAGATACGCAGTATTTT.

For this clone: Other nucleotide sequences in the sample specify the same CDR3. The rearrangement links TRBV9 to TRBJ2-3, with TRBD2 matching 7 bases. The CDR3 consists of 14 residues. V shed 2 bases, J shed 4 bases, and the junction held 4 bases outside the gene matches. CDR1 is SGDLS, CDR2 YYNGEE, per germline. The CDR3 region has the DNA TGTGCCAGCAGCGTCGGCGGGAGCGCAGATACGCAGTATTTT. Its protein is CASSVGGSADTQYF.

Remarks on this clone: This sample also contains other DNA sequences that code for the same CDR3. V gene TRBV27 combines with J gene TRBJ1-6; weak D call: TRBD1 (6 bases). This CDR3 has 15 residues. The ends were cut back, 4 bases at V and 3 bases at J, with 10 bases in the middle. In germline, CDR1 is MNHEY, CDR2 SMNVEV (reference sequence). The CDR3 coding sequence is TGTGCCAGCAGTTCGGGACAAAACTATAATTCACCCCTCCACTTT. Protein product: CASSSGQNYNSPLHF.

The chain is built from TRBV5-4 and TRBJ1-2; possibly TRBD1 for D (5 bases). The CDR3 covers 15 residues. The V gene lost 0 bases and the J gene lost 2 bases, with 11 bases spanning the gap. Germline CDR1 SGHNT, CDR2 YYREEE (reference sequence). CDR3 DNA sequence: TGTGCCAGCAGCTTGGCCCAGGGATTCAACTATGGCTACACCTTC. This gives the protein CASSLAQGFNYGYTF. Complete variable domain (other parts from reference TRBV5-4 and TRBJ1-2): ETGVTQSPTHLIKTRGQQVTLRCSSQSGHNTVSWYQQALGQGPQFIFQYYREEENGRGNFPPRFSGLQFPNYSSELNVNALELDDSALYLCASSLAQGFNYGYTFGSGTRLTVV.